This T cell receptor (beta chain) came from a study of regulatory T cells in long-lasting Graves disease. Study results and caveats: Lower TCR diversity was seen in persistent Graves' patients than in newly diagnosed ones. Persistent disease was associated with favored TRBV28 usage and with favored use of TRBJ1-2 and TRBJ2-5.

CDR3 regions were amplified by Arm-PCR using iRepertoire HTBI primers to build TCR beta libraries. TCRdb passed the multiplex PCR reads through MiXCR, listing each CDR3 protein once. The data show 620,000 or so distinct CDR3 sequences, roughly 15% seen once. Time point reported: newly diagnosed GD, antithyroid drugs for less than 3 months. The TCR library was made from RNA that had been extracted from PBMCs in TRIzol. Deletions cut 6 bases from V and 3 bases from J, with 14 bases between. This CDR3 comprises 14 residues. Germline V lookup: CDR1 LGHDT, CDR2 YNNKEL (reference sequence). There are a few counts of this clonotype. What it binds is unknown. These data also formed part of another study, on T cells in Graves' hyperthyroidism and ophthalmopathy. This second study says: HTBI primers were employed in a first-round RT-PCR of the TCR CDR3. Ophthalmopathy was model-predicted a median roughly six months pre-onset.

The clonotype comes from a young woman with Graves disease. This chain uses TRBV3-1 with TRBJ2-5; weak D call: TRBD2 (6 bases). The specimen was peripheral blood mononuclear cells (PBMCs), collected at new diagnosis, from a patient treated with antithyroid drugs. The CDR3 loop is CASRVAVGKETQYF. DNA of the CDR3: TGTGCCAGCAGGGTAGCGGTCGGGAAAGAGACCCAGTACTTC.